These 17 T cell receptor beta chains came from one sample sequenced in a study of blood T cell repertoires in COVID-19. Assay used: immunoSEQ multiplex PCR; TCRdb lists only in-frame clones, some missing. The table shows around 100,000 clones, with around 80% occurring only once. The sequenced sample consisted of peripheral blood. The receptors stem from a man between 65 and 79 years old with active or convalescent COVID-19.

The chain recombines TRBV6-5 with TRBJ1-5; the D is unclear. The CDR3 covers 12 residues. The V end lost 8 bases, the J end lost 2 bases, and 7 bases lay between the germline ends. Germline V gene sequence: CDR1 MNHEY, CDR2 SVGAGI. The CDR3 loop is CASHTGNQPQHF. CDR3 DNA sequence: TGTGCCAGCCACACAGGCAATCAGCCCCAGCATTTT.

The chain combines TRBV7-9 with TRBJ2-3; D possibly corresponds to TRBD1 (6 bases). The V gene lost 2 bases and the J gene lost 0 bases, with 12 bases spanning the gap. The CDR3 is made up of 16 amino acids. CDR1 and CDR2 (germline): SEHNR, FQNEAQ (reference sequence). The CDR3 DNA follows: TGTGCCAGCAGCTTAAGCCGGACAGCTAGCACAGATACGCAGTATTTT. This codes for CASSLSRTASTDTQYF.

The chain is built from TRBV3-1 (or the pseudogene TRBV3-2) and TRBJ2-7; TRBD1 matches at 9 bases. Trimming removed 4 bases from V and 6 bases from J; junction bases left unmatched: 13. The CDR3 length is 16 residues. Germline assignment: CDR1 LGHDT and CDR2 YNNKEL (reference sequence). This CDR3 reads CASSRGGQGKEAEQYF. CDR3 in DNA: TGTGCCAGCAGCCGAGGTGGACAGGGGAAAGAGGCCGAGCAGTACTTC.

This clone appeared a few times. The chain links TRBV27 to TRBJ2-7; D perhaps matches TRBD2 (6 bases). Per the germline V gene, CDR1 is MNHEY and CDR2 is SMNVEV (reference sequence). The CDR3 consists of 16 residues. V dropped 5 bases and J dropped 2 bases, with 19 bases sitting between them. For the CDR3, the DNA is TGTGCCAGCAGTCCGTACTCCGGGACTCCTACCTACGAGCAGTACTTC. Encoded protein: CASSPYSGTPTYEQYF.

The CDR3 sequence: CASSLSGESHEQYF. The CDR3 coding sequence is TGCGCCAGCAGCTTGTCAGGGGAGAGTCACGAGCAGTACTTC. The chain joins TRBV5-1 to TRBJ2-7, with a tentative D call TRBD1 (6 bases). The CDR3 is made up of 14 amino acids. V shed 1 base and J shed 5 bases, with 13 bases lying between them. Germline V lookup: CDR1 SGHRS, CDR2 YFSETQ.

The chain recombines TRBV9 with TRBJ2-7, with 7 bases that match TRBD1. The CDR3 extends over 15 amino acids. CDR1 is SGDLS, CDR2 YYNGEE, per germline. After removal of 2 bases from V and 2 bases from J, the junction contained 7 bases not matched to a gene. The DNA of the CDR3 is TGTGCCAGCAGCGTTAGGACAGGAGAAACCTACGAGCAGTACTTC. Translated, it gives CASSVRTGETYEQYF.

This clone occurred once. The chain has TRBV27 and TRBJ2-7, with 12 bases lining up with TRBD2. In germline, CDR1 is MNHEY, CDR2 SMNVEV (reference sequence). V shed 3 bases, J shed 1 base, and the junction held 7 bases outside the gene matches. This CDR3 is built from 17 residues. CDR3 region: CASSFGWTSGISYEQYF. CDR3 nucleotide sequence: TGTGCCAGCAGTTTCGGATGGACTAGCGGGATTTCCTACGAGCAGTACTTC.

The chain uses TRBV9 and TRBJ2-1; TRBD2 matches 8 bases. The V segment lost 1 base and the J segment 9 bases; nucleotides outside the gene matches: 9. Germline CDR1 reads SGDLS; CDR2 reads YYNGEE. The CDR3 consists of 15 residues. CDR3 nucleotide sequence: TGTGCCAGCAGCGTACCCTCGGGAGGGCCGGGTGAGCAGTTCTTC. Translation: CASSVPSGGPGEQFF.

This chain connects TRBV20-1 to TRBJ1-4; the D is unclear. The CDR3 has 13 residues. Between the trimmed V and J ends, which lost 3 bases and 8 bases, there was a span of 13 bases. The germline CDR1 and CDR2 sequences are DFQATT and SNEGSKA (reference sequence). CDR3 in amino acids: CSASIVREEKLFF. In nucleotides, the CDR3 is TGCAGTGCTAGTATCGTGAGGGAGGAAAAACTGTTTTTT.

The J gene is TRBJ2-1, the V gene TRBV7-3; 8 bases line up with TRBD1. The length of the CDR3 is 15 residues. Per the germline V gene, CDR1 is SGHTA and CDR2 is FQGTGA. V gave up 2 bases and J gave up 3 bases; unmatched junction bases: 3. The CDR3 protein is CASSLEQGGYNEQFF. CDR3 DNA sequence: TGTGCCAGCAGCTTAGAACAGGGGGGCTACAATGAGCAGTTCTTC.

The V call is TRBV10-3, the J call TRBJ2-2, with 8 bases that match TRBD1. This CDR3 spans 15 amino acids. The germline CDR1 and CDR2 sequences are ENHRY and SYGVKD. The junction had 6 bases not matched to a gene; V was cut back by 8 bases and J by 1 base. The CDR3 bases are TGTGCCATCTCGGGGACAGGTGGGAACACCGGGGAGCTGTTTTTT. Amino acid sequence: CAISGTGGNTGELFF.

The chain has TRBV19 and TRBJ1-5, with TRBD1 as a possible D gene (6 bases). This CDR3 has 14 amino acids. CDR1 LNHDA and CDR2 SQIVND come from the germline V gene (reference sequence). Trimming took off 5 bases at V and 7 bases at J, with 15 bases between the two ends. In DNA form, the CDR3 reads TGTGCCAGTAGTGGGGGGGCAGGGAGGCAGCCCCAGCATTTT. Protein product: CASSGGAGRQPQHF.

This rearrangement joins TRBV7-6 to TRBJ2-3; D is uncertain. The CDR3 consists of 16 residues. Germline V gene lookup returns CDR1 SGHVS and CDR2 FNYEAQ. The V end was cut by 6 bases, the J end by 1 base, with 17 bases between. The CDR3 loop is CASSSKLALGTDTQYF. CDR3 nucleotides: TGTGCCAGCAGTTCTAAACTTGCGCTAGGCACAGATACGCAGTATTTT.

In its sample, this clone was seen once. The gene calls are TRBV10-3 and TRBJ2-6, with D uncertain. The CDR3 runs 15 residues. In germline, CDR1 is ENHRY, CDR2 SYGVKD. Trimming removed 4 bases at V and 0 bases at J, with 7 bases between. The DNA for the CDR3 is TGTGCCATCAGTGCCCAGTCCTCTGGGGCCAACGTCCTGACTTTC. Protein product: CAISAQSSGANVLTF.

The chain couples TRBV5-1 to TRBJ2-1; tentative D call: TRBD2 (6 bases). V shed 0 bases and J shed 5 bases, with 9 bases lying between them. The CDR3 has 14 residues. Germline V gene data show CDR1 as SGHRS and CDR2 as YFSETQ. CDR3: CASSLGGNHNEQFF. In DNA form, the CDR3 reads TGCGCCAGCAGCTTGGGCGGGAACCACAATGAGCAGTTCTTC. Full variable domain (missing parts from reference TRBV5-1 and TRBJ2-1): KAGVTQTPRYLIKTRGQQVTLSCSPISGHRSVSWYQQTPGQGLQFLFEYFSETQRNKGNFPGRFSGRQFSNSRSEMNVSTLELGDSALYLCASSLGGNHNEQFFGPGTRLTVL.

V usage is TRBV5-5 and J usage is TRBJ1-2, with D tentatively TRBD1 (5 bases). This CDR3 has 14 residues. The ends were cut back, 1 base at V and 7 bases at J, with 14 bases in the middle. Germline lookup yields CDR1 SGHKS and CDR2 YYEKEE (reference sequence). Written as DNA, the CDR3 is TGTGCCAGCAGCTTGACTCTCTCAGGGCTTGGCTACACCTTC. Translation: CASSLTLSGLGYTF.

This clone has more than one count but fewer than ten. CDR3 in DNA: TGTGCCAGCAGTTTGGGGGGACAGTTGAACACTGAAGCTTTCTTT. This translates into CASSLGGQLNTEAFF. This sequence joins TRBV27 and TRBJ1-1; 7 nucleotides align to TRBD1. The germline gives CDR1 MNHEY, CDR2 SMNVEV (reference sequence). There are 15 residues in the CDR3. V shed 3 bases, J shed 0 bases, and the junction held 4 bases outside the gene matches.